This entry lists 21 T cell receptor beta chains sequenced from one sample in a study of TIL therapy for anti-PD-1-resistant metastatic lung cancer (TCRdb year 2021). TCR beta CDR3 regions were amplified from genomic DNA by bias-controlled multiplex PCR with the immunoSEQ v3 hsTCRB kit. The immuneACCESS repertoire file appears here via TCRdb, limited to in-frame rearrangements. These files lack a portion of the clones; in checked studies, under half of the deficit traces to unresolved V genes, and the cause of the others is not known. The sample table shows more than 45,000 clones, and 70% to 75% are seen once. The ten most abundant clones make up 1.5% to 2% of the sample. The time point label of this sample denotes: pre-treatment sample, taken before nivolumab and TIL therapy. The material sequenced was blood, taken at baseline. The receptors were sampled from a person aged 25-85 years with non-small cell lung cancer.

The chain links TRBV27 to TRBJ1-5; TRBD1 is a possible D gene (5 bases). V was clipped by 2 bases and J by 7 bases, with 15 bases between them. The germline gives CDR1 MNHEY, CDR2 SMNVEV (reference sequence). The CDR3 spans 15 residues. The DNA for the CDR3 is TGTGCCAGCAGTTTACACGACAGTCTTGACCAGCCCCAGCATTTT. This codes for CASSLHDSLDQPQHF.

The chain carries TRBV6-6 and TRBJ2-3; maybe TRBD1 (5 bases). Germline assignment: CDR1 MNHNY and CDR2 SVGAGI (reference sequence). This CDR3 has 15 residues. Trimming removed 8 bases at V and 0 bases at J, with 15 bases between. CDR3 nucleotides: TGTGCCAGCTCCCAGGGCCAGACGAGCACAGATACGCAGTATTTT. Encoded protein: CASSQGQTSTDTQYF.

The J gene is TRBJ1-2, the V gene TRBV27; TRBD1 might be the D (6 bases). CDR3 length: 14 residues. Germline V gene lookup returns CDR1 MNHEY and CDR2 SMNVEV (reference sequence). Trimming removed 5 bases from V and 4 bases from J, with 14 bases in between. The CDR3 reads CASSLNREGYGYTF. CDR3 bases: TGTGCCAGCAGTCTCAACAGGGAGGGCTATGGCTACACCTTC.

The chain uses TRBV4-2 and TRBJ1-1; D may be TRBD1 (5 bases). Trimming cost V 4 bases and J 1 base, with 16 bases left between them. Germline CDR1 is LGHNA and CDR2 is YNFKEQ. CDR3 length: 16 residues. The CDR3 reads CASSPPGRDANTEAFF. For the CDR3, the DNA is TGTGCCAGCAGCCCTCCCGGGAGGGACGCGAACACTGAAGCTTTCTTT.

The chain links TRBV5-4 to TRBJ2-1; TRBD1 might be the D (6 bases). CDR1 and CDR2 from the germline V gene are SGHNT and YYREEE (reference sequence). The V end was cut by 5 bases, the J end by 4 bases, with 13 bases between. The CDR3 runs to 14 residues. CDR3 region: CASRRETGYNEQFF. In DNA, the CDR3 is TGTGCCAGCAGAAGAGAGACAGGTTACAATGAGCAGTTCTTC.

V gene TRBV28 combines with J gene TRBJ1-5; D is unresolved. Germline CDR1 MDHEN, CDR2 SYDVKM. The V end was cut by 6 bases, the J end by 1 base, with 22 bases between. This CDR3 is built from 18 residues. The CDR3 DNA sequence: TGTGCCAGCAGCTCCGCCCGGAGGGCCGGTGGAAGCAATCAGCCCCAGCATTTT. It translates to CASSSARRAGGSNQPQHF. Full variable domain (missing parts from reference TRBV28 and TRBJ1-5): DVKVTQSSRYLVKRTGEKVFLECVQDMDHENMFWYRQDPGLGLRLIYFSYDVKMKEKGDIPEGYSVSREKKERFSLILESASTNQTSMYLCASSSARRAGGSNQPQHFGDGTRLSIL.

Turning to this clone: Other DNA variants within this sample encode the same CDR3. The J gene is TRBJ1-3, the V gene TRBV9; possibly TRBD1 for D (6 bases). The CDR3 has 13 amino acids. Per germline, CDR1 SGDLS and CDR2 YYNGEE. Trimming pared 5 bases from V and 3 bases from J, leaving 9 bases between. The CDR3 sequence is CASSRGDGNTIYF. The CDR3 coding sequence is TGTGCCAGCAGTAGGGGGGATGGAAACACCATATATTTT.

The chain links TRBV9 to TRBJ1-2; D ambiguous. This CDR3 has 14 residues. V was shortened by 1 base and J by 3 bases, with 10 bases between the two germline ends. The V gene's germline CDR1 is SGDLS and CDR2 YYNGEE. The CDR3 sequence: CASSVLSGDYGYTF. The CDR3 DNA is TGTGCCAGCAGCGTATTGAGTGGGGACTATGGCTACACCTTC.

The J gene is TRBJ2-2, the V gene TRBV19, with 7 bases identical to TRBD1. J was trimmed by 5 bases and V by 6 bases; bases with no gene match: 6. The germline CDR1 and CDR2 sequences are LNHDA and SQIVND (reference sequence). The CDR3 runs 14 residues. The CDR3 nucleotides are TGTGCCAGTAGCCGGGACAGATTTACCGGGGAGCTGTTTTTT. Translated, it gives CASSRDRFTGELFF.

This chain links TRBV7-2 with TRBJ2-7; 11 bases agree with TRBD1. With V trimmed by 1 base and J by 8 bases, 7 bases remained unmatched. The CDR3 has 15 residues. Looked up from germline, CDR1 is SGHTA and CDR2 is FQGNSA. The CDR3 loop is CASSLEGGQGAKQYF. The CDR3 region has the DNA TGTGCCAGCAGCTTAGAAGGTGGACAGGGGGCGAAGCAGTACTTC.

This chain links TRBV19 with TRBJ1-1; D is ambiguous. CDR1 is LNHDA, CDR2 SQIVND, per germline (reference sequence). V was pared by 7 bases and J by 1 base, with 10 bases between. The CDR3 length is 13 residues. CDR3 nucleotide sequence: TGTGCCAGTATAAAGGGCTCGAACACTGAAGCTTTCTTT. It is translated as CASIKGSNTEAFF.

The chain couples TRBV6-6 to TRBJ1-5; no clear D. Between the trimmed V and J ends, which lost 2 bases and 6 bases, there was a span of 5 bases. Per the germline V gene, CDR1 is MNHNY and CDR2 is SVGAGI (reference sequence). CDR3 length equals 12 residues. The CDR3 loop is CASSYLFQPQHF. CDR3 in DNA: TGTGCCAGCAGTTACCTGTTTCAGCCCCAGCATTTT.

The chain joins TRBV19 to TRBJ2-7; 7 nucleotides agree with TRBD1. CDR1 is LNHDA, CDR2 SQIVND, per germline (reference sequence). This CDR3 is 15 amino acids long. V shed 5 bases and J 3 bases; nucleotides not matched to a gene: 10. DNA for the CDR3: TGTGCCAGTAGTGCAGGACAGGCGGCGGGCTACGAGCAGTACTTC. Translating gives CASSAGQAAGYEQYF.

The V gene is TRBV2, the J gene TRBJ1-5; no reliable D call. Germline V gives CDR1 SNHLY, CDR2 FYNNEI. V lost 5 bases, J lost 3 bases, and 17 bases lay in between. The CDR3 is made up of 16 amino acids. The CDR3: CASSPKGAWANQPQHF. CDR3 coding DNA: TGTGCCAGCAGTCCCAAAGGAGCTTGGGCCAATCAGCCCCAGCATTTT.

The chain combines TRBV7-3 with TRBJ2-3, with 7 positions matching TRBD2. With 5 bases clipped from V and 3 bases from J, the junction kept 8 bases outside the gene matches. This CDR3 is 15 amino acids long. Germline values: CDR1 SGHTA, CDR2 FQGTGA. The CDR3 DNA follows: TGTGCCAGCAGCCCGAGCGGGATCAGAACAGATACGCAGTATTTT. Its protein product is CASSPSGIRTDTQYF.

The J gene is TRBJ2-7, the V gene TRBV29-1; a weak D match, TRBD2 (6 bases). Trimming shortened V by 0 bases and J by 4 bases, and 13 bases separated the two germline ends. Germline loops: CDR1 SQVTM, CDR2 ANQGSEA. CDR3 length: 14 residues. The CDR3 DNA reads TGCAGCGTTGAAGATTTGGGACTCCCATACGAGCAGTACTTC. This translates into CSVEDLGLPYEQYF.

The chain uses TRBV7-2 and TRBJ1-6; no reliable D call. CDR3 length equals 15 residues. The V gene's germline CDR1 is SGHTA and CDR2 FQGNSA. V was clipped by 3 bases and J by 5 bases, with 11 bases between them. The CDR3 DNA follows: TGTGCCAGCAGCTTCTTAGGAAATAATAATTCACCCCTCCACTTT. It encodes CASSFLGNNNSPLHF.

This clone was seen a single time. V gene TRBV6-6 combines with J gene TRBJ1-4; a possible D gene is TRBD1 (6 bases). Trimming removed 6 bases at V and 10 bases at J, with 15 bases between. Looked up from germline, CDR1 is MNHNY and CDR2 is SVGAGI (reference sequence). There are 13 residues in the CDR3. The CDR3 spells CASRLEQGGKLFF. DNA of the CDR3: TGTGCCAGCAGACTCGAACAGGGAGGAAAACTGTTTTTT.

This chain connects TRBV14 to TRBJ1-6, with D possibly matching TRBD1 (6 bases). The ends were cut back, 5 bases at V and 7 bases at J, with 15 bases in the middle. Germline CDR1 SGHDN, CDR2 FVKESK. CDR3 length: 15 residues. In nucleotides, the CDR3 is TGTGCCAGCAGCTTTCGACAGGTGGAAAATTCACCCCTCCACTTT. Encoded protein: CASSFRQVENSPLHF.

J is TRBJ2-5 and V is TRBV4-3; tentatively, D is TRBD2 (5 bases). The CDR3 contains 15 residues. CDR1 LGHNA and CDR2 YSLEER come from the germline V gene. V lost 0 bases, J lost 9 bases, and 17 bases lay in between. CDR3 sequence (DNA): TGCGCCAGCAGCCAAGATCTTGGGGTTACCGGGGCCCAGTACTTC. Its protein product is CASSQDLGVTGAQYF.

The J gene is TRBJ1-2, the V gene TRBV11-2; D ambiguous. The CDR3 contains 16 residues. Germline lookup yields CDR1 SGHAT and CDR2 FQNNGV. Trimming took off 1 base at V and 0 bases at J, with 12 bases between the two ends. The CDR3 spells CASSLGAGRTNYGYTF. CDR3 sequence (DNA): TGTGCCAGCAGCTTAGGTGCGGGAAGAACTAACTATGGCTACACCTTC.